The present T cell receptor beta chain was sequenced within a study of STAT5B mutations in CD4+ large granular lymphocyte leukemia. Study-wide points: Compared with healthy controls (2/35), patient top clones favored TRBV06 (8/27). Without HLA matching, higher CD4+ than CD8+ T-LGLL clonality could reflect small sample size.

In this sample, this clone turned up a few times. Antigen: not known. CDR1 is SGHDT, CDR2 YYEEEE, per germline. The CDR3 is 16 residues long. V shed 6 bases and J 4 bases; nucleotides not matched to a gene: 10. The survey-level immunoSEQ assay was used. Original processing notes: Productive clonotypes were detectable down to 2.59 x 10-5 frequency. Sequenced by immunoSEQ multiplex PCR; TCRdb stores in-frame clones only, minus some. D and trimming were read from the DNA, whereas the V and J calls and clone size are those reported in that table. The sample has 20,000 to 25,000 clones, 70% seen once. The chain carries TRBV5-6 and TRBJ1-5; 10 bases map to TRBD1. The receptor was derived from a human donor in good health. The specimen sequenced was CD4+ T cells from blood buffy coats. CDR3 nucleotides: TGTGCCAGCACCCAAATCGGGACAGGGGTAAATCAGCCCCAGCATTTT. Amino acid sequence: CASTQIGTGVNQPQHF.